Below are 26 T cell receptor beta chains sequenced from a single sample in a study of control samples from healthy donors and cancer patients (dated by TCRdb to between 2020 and 2021). The library was built by means of the immunoSEQ multiplex PCR assay. In TCRdb, the immuneACCESS table is reduced to in-frame sequences with V and J assigned. These tables do not hold every clone; where another copy was compared, an unresolved V gene accounts for under half, and the others remain unexplained. This sample lists fewer than 200,000 clones; 85% to 95% were detected once. Of the sample, 1.1% to 1.5% is held by the ten largest clones. The sequencing input was blood. The receptors stem from a young man in good health.

The CDR3: CASSIIAGGPRTGELFF. CDR3 in DNA: TGCGCCAGCAGCATCATAGCGGGAGGGCCAAGGACCGGGGAGCTGTTTTTT. The gene calls are TRBV5-1 and TRBJ2-2; 11 bases are shared with TRBD2. Losses at the gene ends were 4 bases for V and 5 bases for J; bases not matched to a gene: 10. Per germline, CDR1 SGHRS and CDR2 YFSETQ. The CDR3 totals 17 residues.

This clone is a singleton in its sample. The J gene is TRBJ2-7, the V gene TRBV5-8, with TRBD1 matching over 11 bases. V lost 4 bases and J lost 5; bases outside the gene matches: 5. This CDR3 spans 14 amino acids. The germline V gene has CDR1 SGHTS and CDR2 YDEGEE. Written as DNA, the CDR3 is TGTGCCAGCAGCCGTTGGGACAGGGGGGACGAGCAGTACTTC. This encodes CASSRWDRGDEQYF. Based on the CDR3 plus reference TRBV5-8 and TRBJ2-7, the full variable domain is EAGVTQSPTHLIKTRGQQATLRCSPISGHTSVYWYQQALGLGLQFLLWYDEGEERNRGNFPPRFSGRQFPNYSSELNVNALELEDSALYLCASSRWDRGDEQYFGPGTRLTVT.

The V gene is TRBV19, the J gene TRBJ1-5; possibly TRBD1 for D (5 bases). Germline values: CDR1 LNHDA, CDR2 SQIVND (reference sequence). The CDR3 extends over 13 amino acids. V was cut by 1 base and J by 6 bases, with 7 bases left in between. The CDR3 protein is CASSIGQGQPQHF. As DNA, the CDR3 is TGTGCCAGTAGTATAGGGCAGGGTCAGCCCCAGCATTTT.

This clone was counted between two and nine times. This same CDR3 is encoded by further DNA sequences in the sample. The chain links TRBV30 to TRBJ1-1; D may be TRBD1 (6 bases). This CDR3 region has 13 residues. Trimming pared 3 bases from V and 2 bases from J, leaving 10 bases between. Germline CDR1 reads GTSNPN; CDR2 reads SVGIG (reference sequence). As DNA, the CDR3 is TGTGCCTGGAGGACAGGCTTTAACACTGAAGCTTTCTTT. Translating gives CAWRTGFNTEAFF.

The rearrangement joins TRBV25-1 to TRBJ1-6; D is unresolved. CDR1 MGHDK and CDR2 SYGVNS come from the germline V gene. V was shortened by 3 bases and J by 15 bases, with 9 bases between the two germline ends. This CDR3 comprises 11 residues. The CDR3 region is CASSEVGGLHF. The CDR3 DNA follows: TGTGCCAGCAGTGAGGTGGGTGGCCTCCACTTT.

The chain links TRBV18 to TRBJ2-5, with 7 bases lining up with TRBD2. CDR3 length: 15 residues. The ends lost 4 bases at V and 4 bases at J; junction bases unmatched: 9. The germline gives CDR1 KGHSH, CDR2 LQKENI. The CDR3: CASSRLGRGRETQYF. Written as DNA, the CDR3 is TGTGCCAGCTCACGCCTGGGGAGGGGTAGAGAGACCCAGTACTTC.

The chain recombines TRBV3-1 (or the pseudogene TRBV3-2) with TRBJ1-2; D is perhaps TRBD1 (6 bases). Germline CDR1 reads LGHDT; CDR2 reads YNNKEL (reference sequence). CDR3 length: 14 residues. V was clipped by 4 bases and J by 2 bases, with 11 bases between them. The CDR3 loop reads CASSPQTGNYGYTF. CDR3 sequence (DNA): TGTGCCAGCAGCCCTCAGACAGGCAACTATGGCTACACCTTC.

The chain couples TRBV10-1 to TRBJ2-3; maybe TRBD2 (5 bases). Trimming took off 3 bases at V and 4 bases at J, with 8 bases between the two ends. The V gene's germline CDR1 is WNHNN and CDR2 SYGVQD (reference sequence). CDR3 length: 13 amino acids. The CDR3 DNA reads TGCGCCAGCAGTGAATCCGGGGCAGATACGCAGTATTTT. Translated, it gives CASSESGADTQYF.

The chain has TRBV27 and TRBJ2-7, with D possibly being TRBD1 (5 bases). V dropped 6 bases and J dropped 0 bases, with 6 bases sitting between them. This CDR3 is built from 12 residues. Germline loops: CDR1 MNHEY, CDR2 SMNVEV (reference sequence). The CDR3 region has the DNA TGTGCCAGCAGGGGGCTCTCCTACGAGCAGTACTTC. Translated: CASRGLSYEQYF.

Turning to this clone: A junction boundary mismatches the germline segment, possibly from a read error. The sample carries other DNA sequences with the same CDR3. This chain's CDR3 is CASSSSAPNSPLHF. The CDR3 DNA is TGTGCCAGCAGCTCCAGTGCCCCCAATTCACCTCTCCACTTT. The chain uses TRBV13 and TRBJ1-6; D gene uncertain. The CDR3 sequence is 14 residues long. Per the germline V gene, CDR1 is PRHDT and CDR2 is FYEKMQ (reference sequence).

The chain couples TRBV4-1 to TRBJ2-7, with D uncertain. The CDR3 is made up of 13 amino acids. CDR1 is MGHRA, CDR2 YSYEKL, per germline. The V end lost 1 base, the J end lost 3 bases, and 7 bases lay between the germline ends. The CDR3 reads CASSQVKGYEQYF. The CDR3 nucleotides are TGCGCCAGCAGCCAAGTGAAGGGCTACGAGCAGTACTTC.

The chain employs TRBV13 and TRBJ1-4, with a weak D call TRBD1 (5 bases). The CDR3 extends over 14 amino acids. Germline V lookup: CDR1 PRHDT, CDR2 FYEKMQ (reference sequence). Trimming left V 5 bases short and J 4 bases short, with 11 bases between. The CDR3 DNA reads TGTGCCAGCAGCACGACAGAACGTAATGAAAAACTGTTTTTT. This codes for CASSTTERNEKLFF. The full variable domain, in which reference TRBV13 and TRBJ1-4 provide the parts outside the CDR3, is AAGVIQSPRHLIKEKRETATLKCYPIPRHDTVYWYQQGPGQDPQFLISFYEKMQSDKGSIPDRFSAQQFSDYHSELNMSSLELGDSALYFCASSTTERNEKLFFGSGTQLSVL.

The V and J genes are TRBV7-2 and TRBJ1-2; no clear D gene. This CDR3 region has 14 residues. The germline CDR1 and CDR2 sequences are SGHTA and FQGNSA. Trimming stripped 1 base from V and 4 bases from J, with 10 bases between. This chain's CDR3 is CASSLDGDPYGYTF. CDR3 nucleotides: TGTGCCAGCAGCTTAGATGGCGACCCCTATGGCTACACCTTC.

V gene TRBV4-3 combines with J gene TRBJ2-2; tentatively, D is TRBD2 (5 bases). This CDR3 spans 19 amino acids. Germline V gene sequence: CDR1 LGHNA, CDR2 YSLEER. The CDR3 DNA is TGCCCCCGCCCCCGACACCTTCGGGAAGGCTATTCGAACACCGGGGAGCTGTTTTTT. Its protein is CPRPRHLREGYSNTGELFF.

Only one count was recorded for this clone. V and J are TRBV6-6 and TRBJ1-3; D uncertain. V gave up 0 bases and J gave up 8 bases, with 17 bases separating them. There are 16 residues in the CDR3. The germline V gene has CDR1 MNHNY and CDR2 SVGAGI (reference sequence). The CDR3 DNA follows: TGTGCCAGCAGTTACTCGAGGCAAGGCTACCCGGACACCATATATTTT. Translated, it gives CASSYSRQGYPDTIYF.

This clone has a handful of counts. The CDR3 is CASSFGGDNQPQHF. In nucleotides, the CDR3 is TGCGCCAGCAGCTTCGGGGGCGACAATCAGCCCCAGCATTTT. The V and J genes are TRBV5-1 and TRBJ1-5, with a weak D call TRBD1 (6 bases). Trimming shortened V by 2 bases and J by 3 bases, and 9 bases separated the two germline ends. The CDR3 is 14 amino acids. The V gene's germline CDR1 is SGHRS and CDR2 YFSETQ.

The gene calls are TRBV6-6 and TRBJ2-3; possible D gene TRBD2, 6 bases. Per germline, CDR1 MNHNY and CDR2 SVGAGI (reference sequence). This CDR3 region has 14 residues. V was clipped by 6 bases and J by 5 bases, with 15 bases between them. CDR3 region: CASSPSGGRDTQYF. In DNA, the CDR3 is TGTGCCAGCAGCCCTAGTGGGGGGAGAGATACGCAGTATTTT.

The chain links TRBV9 to TRBJ2-2, with D possibly being TRBD1 or TRBD2 (5 bases each). The CDR3 consists of 15 residues. Germline lookup yields CDR1 SGDLS and CDR2 YYNGEE. Trimming shortened V by 0 bases and J by 4 bases, and 10 bases separated the two germline ends. CDR3 bases: TGTGCCAGCAGCGTAGTGGACGGGGCCACCGGGGAGCTGTTTTTT. Protein sequence: CASSVVDGATGELFF.

V usage is TRBV30 and J usage is TRBJ1-1; D unclear. Between the trimmed V and J ends, which lost 4 bases and 4 bases, there was a span of 13 bases. Germline loops: CDR1 GTSNPN, CDR2 SVGIG (reference sequence). The CDR3 has 13 amino acids. In DNA, the CDR3 is TGTGCCTGGATTGAAAAGGGTTTCACTGAAGCTTTCTTT. Translated: CAWIEKGFTEAFF.

The rearrangement links TRBV20-1 to TRBJ1-1, with D uncertain. CDR1 is DFQATT, CDR2 SNEGSKA, per germline (reference sequence). Trimming pared 6 bases from V and 5 bases from J, leaving 10 bases between. This CDR3 region has 11 residues. The CDR3 region has the DNA TGCAGTGCCGGCGGTCGGACTGAAGCTTTCTTT. The encoded protein is CSAGGRTEAFF.

The rearrangement links TRBV9 to TRBJ1-1, with 10 nucleotides matching TRBD1. V shed 4 bases and J 6 bases; nucleotides not matched to a gene: 9. This CDR3 is built from 15 residues. The germline CDR1 and CDR2 sequences are SGDLS and YYNGEE. Here the CDR3 reads CASSPTGTGVSEAFF. The CDR3 DNA follows: TGTGCCAGCAGCCCAACCGGGACAGGGGTTTCTGAAGCTTTCTTT.

The chain links TRBV13 to TRBJ2-7; D tentatively fits TRBD1 or TRBD2 (5 bases each). Germline CDR1 and CDR2: PRHDT and FYEKMQ (reference sequence). With 2 bases removed from V and 2 bases from J, the gap between germline ends came to 10 bases. There are 14 residues in the CDR3. The CDR3 DNA follows: TGTGCCAGCAGCTTATCGCAGGGACCCTACGAGCAGTACTTC. It yields the protein CASSLSQGPYEQYF.

The chain employs TRBV27 and TRBJ1-2, with TRBD1 as a possible D gene (5 bases). Germline V gene data show CDR1 as MNHEY and CDR2 as SMNVEV (reference sequence). Trimming removed 3 bases at V and 8 bases at J, with 19 bases between. This CDR3 spans 15 amino acids. CDR3 coding DNA: TGTGCCAGCAGTTTGGCCCGGGGCCGCCGAGGGGGCTACACCTTC. Protein: CASSLARGRRGGYTF.

The chain recombines TRBV29-1 with TRBJ2-5; perhaps TRBD2 as D (7 bases). The CDR3 extends over 13 amino acids. Germline-derived CDR1 and CDR2 are SQVTM and ANQGSEA. V lost 1 base to trimming and J lost 5 bases, with 11 bases between them. CDR3: CSVEVKGGETQYF. The CDR3 DNA follows: TGCAGCGTTGAAGTTAAGGGGGGGGAGACCCAGTACTTC.

V is TRBV6-2 or TRBV6-3 and J is TRBJ2-7, with D hard to call. The CDR3 is 14 residues long. Germline CDR1 reads MNHEY; CDR2 reads SVGEGT. V dropped 0 bases and J dropped 2 bases, with 8 bases sitting between them. The CDR3 bases are TGTGCCAGCAGTTACTCCCAGCCGACCTACGAGCAGTACTTC. Translated: CASSYSQPTYEQYF.

The chain recombines TRBV18 with TRBJ1-5; TRBD1 is a possible D gene (6 bases). Germline V lookup: CDR1 KGHSH, CDR2 LQKENI. The V gene lost 6 bases and the J gene lost 1 base, with 22 bases spanning the gap. This CDR3 contains 18 residues. The CDR3 loop is CASSPGFAGEKSNQPQHF. CDR3 DNA sequence: TGTGCCAGCTCGCCCGGATTCGCAGGGGAAAAAAGCAATCAGCCCCAGCATTTT.